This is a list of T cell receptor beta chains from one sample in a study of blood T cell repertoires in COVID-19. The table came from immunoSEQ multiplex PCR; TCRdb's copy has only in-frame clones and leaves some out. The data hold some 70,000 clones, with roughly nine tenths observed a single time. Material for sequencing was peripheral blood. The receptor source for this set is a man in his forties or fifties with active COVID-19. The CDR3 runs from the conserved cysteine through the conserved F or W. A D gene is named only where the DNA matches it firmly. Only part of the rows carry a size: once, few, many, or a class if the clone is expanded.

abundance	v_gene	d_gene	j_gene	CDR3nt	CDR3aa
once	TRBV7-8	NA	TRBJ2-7	TGTGCCAGCAGCCTACTAGCTTTGTACGAGCAGTACTTC	CASSLLALYEQYF
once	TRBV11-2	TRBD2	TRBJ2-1	TGTGCCAGCAGCTTTAGACTAGCGGACAATGAGCAGTTCTTC	CASSFRLADNEQFF
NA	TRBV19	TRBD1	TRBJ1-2	TGTGCCAGTAGCCAGACAGGGAATCCCTTTAACTATGGCTACACCTTC	CASSQTGNPFNYGYTF
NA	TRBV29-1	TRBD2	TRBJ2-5	TGCAGCGTTCGCGGGGGGACATCCCAGGAGACCCAGTACTTC	CSVRGGTSQETQYF
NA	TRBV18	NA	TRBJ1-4	TGTGCCAGCTCAGACTACAGAGCAACTAATGAAAAACTGTTTTTT	CASSDYRATNEKLFF
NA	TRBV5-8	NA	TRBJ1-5	TGTGCCAGCAGCTTGGTCGGTGCAGGGGAGCAGCCCCAGCATTTT	CASSLVGAGEQPQHF
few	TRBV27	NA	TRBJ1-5	TGTGCCAGCAGTTCTCGGGTCGTTGATAGCAATCAGCCCCAGCATTTT	CASSSRVVDSNQPQHF
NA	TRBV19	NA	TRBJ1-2	TGTGCCAGTAATCTCCGGGGGGCGACCAACTATGGCTACACCTTC	CASNLRGATNYGYTF
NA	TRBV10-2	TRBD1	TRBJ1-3	TGCGCCAGCAAGCAAGGACAGGGAGTTGGAAACACCATATATTTT	CASKQGQGVGNTIYF
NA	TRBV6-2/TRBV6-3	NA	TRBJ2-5	TGTGCCAGCAGTTATGAGGGTACAGAGACCCAGTACTTC	CASSYEGTETQYF
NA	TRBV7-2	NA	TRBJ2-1	TGTGCCAGCAGCTTAGATCGGGGTTCCTACAATGAGCAGTTCTTC	CASSLDRGSYNEQFF
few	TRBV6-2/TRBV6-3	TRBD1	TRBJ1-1	TGTGCCAGCAGTGCCCAGACAGGGTGGGCGAACACTGAAGCTTTCTTT	CASSAQTGWANTEAFF
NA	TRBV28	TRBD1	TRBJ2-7	TGTGCCAGCACGTCGACAGGGGGCCCCTACGAGCAGTACTTC	CASTSTGGPYEQYF
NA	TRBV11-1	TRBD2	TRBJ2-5	TGTGCCAGCAGTCCAGGACTAGCGGGGGGAGGAGAGACCCAGTACTTC	CASSPGLAGGGETQYF
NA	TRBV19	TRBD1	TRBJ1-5	TGTGCCAGTACCCCCCTGCGGGACAGGGGATGGTTTCAGCCCCAGCATTTT	CASTPLRDRGWFQPQHF
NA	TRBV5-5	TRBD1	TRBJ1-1	TGTGCCAGCAGCCCGGGACAGGTTTTGGGCACTGAAGCTTTCTTT	CASSPGQVLGTEAFF
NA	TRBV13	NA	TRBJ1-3	TGTGCCAGCAGCGCCCCAGGGGTCGGAAACACCATATATTTT	CASSAPGVGNTIYF
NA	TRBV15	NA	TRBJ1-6	TGTGCCACCAGCAGAGATAAGGGGGTTAATTCACCCCTCCACTTT	CATSRDKGVNSPLHF
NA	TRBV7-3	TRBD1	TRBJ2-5	TGTGCCAGCAGCCCCGGAGACAGGGGGCCTACGGGGACCCAGTACTTC	CASSPGDRGPTGTQYF
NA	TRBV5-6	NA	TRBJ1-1	TGTGCCACCTTGGACAGTCTCATGAACACTGAAGCTTTCTTT	CATLDSLMNTEAFF
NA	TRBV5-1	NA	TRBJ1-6	TGCGCCAGCAGCTTAATAGATGCTCCCCCTCTTAACGACCTCCACTTT	CASSLIDAPPLNDLHF
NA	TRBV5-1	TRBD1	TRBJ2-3	TGCGCCAGCAGCTTGGCCCGGACAGGGGTAACAGATACGCAGTATTTT	CASSLARTGVTDTQYF
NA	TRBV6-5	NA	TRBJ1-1	TGTGCCAGCAGTTACGGGGGCAGCCTTCCCCTAACTGAAGCTTTCTTT	CASSYGGSLPLTEAFF
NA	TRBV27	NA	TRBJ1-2	TGTGCCAGCAGTTTCAGTTATCAGTATGGCTACACCTTC	CASSFSYQYGYTF
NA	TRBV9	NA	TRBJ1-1	TGTGCCAGCAGCCAAAGTGAGATGAACACTGAAGCTTTCTTT	CASSQSEMNTEAFF
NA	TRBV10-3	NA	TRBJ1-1	TGTGCCATCAGTGAGTCGAGTGGGCCGCTCACTGAAGCTTTCTTT	CAISESSGPLTEAFF
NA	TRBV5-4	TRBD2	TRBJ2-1	TGTGCCAGCAGTCGAGCGGGGGGGACCTACAATGAGCAGTTCTTC	CASSRAGGTYNEQFF
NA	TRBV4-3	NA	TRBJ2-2	TGCGCCAGCAGCCAATTTTCCTTCCTAGCCACCGGGGAGCTGTTTTTT	CASSQFSFLATGELFF
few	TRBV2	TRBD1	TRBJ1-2	TGTGCCAGCAGCGAACGGGACAGGGGAAGCTACACCTTC	CASSERDRGSYTF
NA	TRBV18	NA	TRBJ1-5	TGTGCCAGCTCAGCGACAGGACTTAGCAATCAGCCCCAGCATTTT	CASSATGLSNQPQHF
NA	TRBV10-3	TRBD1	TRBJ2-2	TGTGCCATCAGCCCTAGGGACAGAAACACCGGGGAGCTGTTTTTT	CAISPRDRNTGELFF
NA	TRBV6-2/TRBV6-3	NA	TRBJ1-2	TGTGCCAGCAGTTTGGAGGTATCTTATGGCTACACCTTC	CASSLEVSYGYTF